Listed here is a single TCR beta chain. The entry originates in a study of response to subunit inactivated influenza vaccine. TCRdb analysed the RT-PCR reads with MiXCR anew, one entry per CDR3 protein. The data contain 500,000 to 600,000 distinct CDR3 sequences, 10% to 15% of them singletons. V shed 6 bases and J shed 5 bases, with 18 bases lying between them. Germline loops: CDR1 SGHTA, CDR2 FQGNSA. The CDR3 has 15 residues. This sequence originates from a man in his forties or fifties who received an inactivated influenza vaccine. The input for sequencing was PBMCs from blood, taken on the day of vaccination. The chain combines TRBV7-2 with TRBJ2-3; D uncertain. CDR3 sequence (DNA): TGTGCCAGCAGAAGATCGACGGTCCCCCAAGATACGCAGTATTTT. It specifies CASRRSTVPQDTQYF.